This is a list of T cell receptor beta chains from one sample in a study of post-analysis software for immune sequencing data. Via MiXCR, TCRdb re-called the PCR reads, giving one row per CDR3 protein. The table includes 700,000 to 800,000 distinct CDR3 sequences, approximately 30% detected once. The sequenced sample was blood. All receptors derive from a girl under 18 with multiple sclerosis. Both conserved end residues are trimmed from each CDR3.

j_call | v_call | cdr3_length | cdr3_aa
TRBJ1-5 | TRBV7-2 | 16 | ASSFIGTGASEYQPQH
TRBJ2-7 | TRBV25-1 | 13 | TSSEFKGANYEQY
TRBJ2-5 | TRBV9 | 15 | ASSVAGLAGGLETQY
TRBJ2-1 | TRBV4-2 | 14 | ASSLGGQASYNEQF
TRBJ1-4 | TRBV3-1 | 13 | ASSQEQGKAEKLF
TRBJ2-1 | TRBV20-1 | 13 | SAIQPRSAINEQF
TRBJ2-7 | TRBV27 | 13 | ASSSSTSGKYEQY
TRBJ2-5 | TRBV5-1 | 13 | ASSGPEGSGETQY
TRBJ2-3 | TRBV20-1 | 14 | SAPSNYRGGTDTQY
TRBJ1-5 | TRBV9 | 11 | ASSGPLGQPQH
TRBJ2-6 | TRBV6-2/TRBV6-3 | 13 | ASNSGYSGANVLT
TRBJ1-1 | TRBV5-1 | 12 | ASTRTDYNTEAF
TRBJ2-4 | TRBV7-2 | 16 | ASSLEVNGRAGKNIQY
TRBJ2-5 | TRBV6-1 | 11 | ASSEVQQETQY
TRBJ2-4 | TRBV11-2 | 12 | ASTSGPHDGEQY
TRBJ2-4 | TRBV20-1 | 12 | SARRMLAKNIQY
TRBJ1-5 | TRBV5-5 | 14 | ASSPHPGWGDQPQH
TRBJ1-5 | TRBV10-3 | 14 | ATKPDPGGGYQPQH
TRBJ2-1 | TRBV9 | 13 | ASSVDLRNSNEQF
TRBJ1-4 | TRBV12-3/TRBV12-4 | 13 | ASSLGRGVAEKLF
TRBJ1-5 | TRBV6-5 | 13 | ASRSISGVHQPQH
TRBJ2-3 | TRBV29-1 | 11 | SGTSPSTDTQY
TRBJ2-7 | TRBV28 | 14 | ASTTAVRGESYEQY
TRBJ1-2 | TRBV24-1 | 11 | ATSDHPIYGYT
TRBJ2-1 | TRBV15 | 14 | ATSRDHLDRGNEQF
TRBJ2-7 | TRBV5-1 | 12 | ASGQRTSGYEQY
TRBJ2-4 | TRBV6-2/TRBV6-3 | 12 | ASSRPEGLNIQY
. | TRBV20-1 | 10 | SAQGRDYEQY
TRBJ2-3 | TRBV7-6 | 14 | ASSLLASGATDTQY
TRBJ1-2 | TRBV2 | 10 | ASREDSYGYT
TRBJ1-2 | TRBV29-1 | 12 | SVYYPGRVDGYT
TRBJ2-7 | TRBV20-1 | 12 | SARDWGSSYEQY
TRBJ1-4 | TRBV28 | 13 | ASRHNSGGREKLF
TRBJ1-2 | TRBV29-1 | 11 | SAGDSKFHGYT
TRBJ2-3 | TRBV12-3/TRBV12-4 | 13 | ASTGRRGGTDTQY
TRBJ2-1 | TRBV18 | 13 | ASSPGNLGGNEQF
TRBJ2-1 | TRBV4-3 | 13 | ASSQDTSGGDEQF
TRBJ2-1 | TRBV28 | 12 | ASSEAGVVNEQF
TRBJ2-5 | TRBV4-3 | 11 | ASSDTGGETQY
TRBJ1-2 | TRBV2 | 14 | ASQISTGWGLYGYT
TRBJ2-5 | TRBV7-2 | 12 | ASKLGRASETQY
TRBJ1-2 | TRBV7-9 | 16 | ASSSFRDSPRRNYGYT
TRBJ2-2 | TRBV7-2 | 14 | ASSLVAGGPIGELF
TRBJ2-1 | TRBV5-1 | 14 | ASSRTGTGVYNEQF
TRBJ1-4 | TRBV7-2 | 13 | ASSFSGGTNEKLF